Following are 31 T cell receptor beta chains from one sample sequenced in a study of technical replicates of blood from several donors. The repertoire was sequenced with immunoSEQ multiplex PCR; TCRdb's copy has only in-frame clones and lacks some. The table includes roughly 7,000 clones, 96% detected once. The sequenced material came from PBMCs. Receptor source: a human donor in good health.

V is TRBV4-1 and J is TRBJ2-3; possible D gene TRBD2, 6 bases. Germline V gives CDR1 MGHRA, CDR2 YSYEKL. CDR3 length: 18 residues. Trimming shortened V by 0 bases and J by 1 base, and 17 bases separated the two germline ends. Here the CDR3 reads CASSQDGTRLYGTDTQYF. The CDR3 DNA follows: TGCGCCAGCAGCCAAGATGGGACTCGACTCTATGGCACAGATACGCAGTATTTT.

This rearrangement joins TRBV4-2 to TRBJ1-4; 7 positions match TRBD1. Germline V lookup: CDR1 LGHNA, CDR2 YNFKEQ. The trim removed 5 bases at V and 6 bases at J, leaving 12 bases unmatched. The CDR3 contains 16 residues. CDR3 in amino acids: CASSTGTAQPYEKLFF. The DNA of the CDR3 is TGTGCCAGCAGCACCGGGACAGCACAACCTTATGAAAAACTGTTTTTT.

The rearrangement joins TRBV9 to TRBJ2-3, with 10 bases identical to TRBD1. The CDR3 length is 18 residues. Trimming at V came to 0 bases and at J to 2 bases, leaving 9 bases not matched to a gene. CDR1 and CDR2 (germline): SGDLS, YYNGEE. This CDR3 is CASSVEGQGWGFTDTQYF. In DNA, the CDR3 is TGTGCCAGCAGCGTAGAGGGACAGGGGTGGGGGTTCACAGATACGCAGTATTTT.

This clone was observed once. The genes are TRBV7-2 and TRBJ1-5, with 8 bases aligning to TRBD1. This CDR3 comprises 15 residues. Germline trimming cut 1 base from V and 2 bases from J; bases unmatched to any gene: 1. Germline CDR1 and CDR2: SGHTA and FQGNSA. The CDR3 DNA sequence: TGTGCCAGCAGCTTAGACAGGGGGGGCAATCAGCCCCAGCATTTT. This encodes CASSLDRGGNQPQHF.

V gene TRBV6-4 combines with J gene TRBJ1-5; D not certain. The ends were cut back, 6 bases at V and 2 bases at J, with 11 bases in the middle. Germline lookup yields CDR1 MRHNA and CDR2 SNTAGT. This CDR3 is 14 amino acids long. The CDR3 is CASSREGGNQPQHF. The CDR3 DNA reads TGTGCCAGCAGCCGCGAGGGTGGCAATCAGCCCCAGCATTTT.

The chain recombines TRBV5-1 with TRBJ2-5; 9 bases map to TRBD1. The length of the CDR3 is 15 residues. Germline assignment: CDR1 SGHRS and CDR2 YFSETQ. After removal of 2 bases from V and 4 bases from J, the junction contained 6 bases not matched to a gene. DNA of the CDR3: TGCGCCAGCAGCTTCTCGCCGGGACAGGGAGAGACCCAGTACTTC. It specifies CASSFSPGQGETQYF.

This clone has only one observation. The chain employs TRBV6-5 and TRBJ2-5, with 7 bases that match TRBD1. CDR1 MNHEY and CDR2 SVGAGI come from the germline V gene. The length of the CDR3 is 13 residues. The V segment lost 9 bases and the J segment 3 bases; nucleotides outside the gene matches: 7. CDR3 sequence (DNA): TGTGCCAGACCAGGGACAGAGGAAGAGACCCAGTACTTC. Protein sequence: CARPGTEEETQYF.

The CDR3 spells CASTSFGQGASYEQYF. The CDR3 nucleotides read TGTGCCAGCACTTCATTCGGTCAGGGGGCGTCCTACGAGCAGTACTTC. The V and J genes are TRBV27 and TRBJ2-7, with TRBD1 identical over 8 bases. Germline-derived CDR1 and CDR2 are MNHEY and SMNVEV (reference sequence). There are 16 residues in the CDR3. Trimming took 7 bases from V and 1 from J; bases not matched to a gene: 12.

This chain joins TRBV7-9 and TRBJ2-3; D is uncertain. Germline V gene sequence: CDR1 SEHNR, CDR2 FQNEAQ (reference sequence). The CDR3 spans 10 residues. V dropped 4 bases and J dropped 9 bases, with 5 bases sitting between them. The CDR3 spells CASSSRTQYF. As DNA, the CDR3 is TGTGCCAGCAGCTCCCGGACGCAGTATTTT.

The gene calls are TRBV15 and TRBJ2-7, with 9 bases lining up with TRBD1. The germline V gene has CDR1 LNHNV and CDR2 YYDKDF (reference sequence). The junction had 5 bases not matched to a gene; V was cut back by 9 bases and J by 2 bases. This CDR3 is 13 amino acids long. In DNA form, the CDR3 reads TGTGCCACACAGGGGGCGGGGGCCTACGAGCAGTACTTC. Protein: CATQGAGAYEQYF.

The CDR3 spells CASRNGADYNEQFF. The CDR3 region has the DNA TGTGCCAGTAGGAACGGAGCGGACTACAATGAGCAGTTCTTC. The chain combines TRBV19 with TRBJ2-1, with D possibly TRBD2 on 5 matching bases. Germline CDR1 reads LNHDA; CDR2 reads SQIVND (reference sequence). The CDR3 loop spans 14 amino acids. V lost 6 bases and J 3 bases, leaving 12 bases between the germline ends.

The V call is TRBV2, the J call TRBJ1-4; D may be TRBD1 (5 bases). Trimming removed 4 bases at V and 8 bases at J, with 20 bases between. This CDR3 contains 16 residues. From germline, CDR1 is SNHLY and CDR2 FYNNEI. CDR3 region: CASSAQNQGGGEKLFF. CDR3 nucleotide sequence: TGTGCCAGCAGTGCACAAAACCAGGGCGGGGGAGAAAAACTGTTTTTT.

CDR3 sequence reads: CAWGFGIETQYF. The CDR3 DNA is TGTGCCTGGGGGTTCGGGATCGAGACCCAGTACTTC. The rearrangement joins TRBV30 to TRBJ2-5; D might be TRBD2 (5 bases). The V and J ends lost 5 bases and 5 bases respectively, with 12 bases between them. From germline, CDR1 is GTSNPN and CDR2 SVGIG (reference sequence). The CDR3 totals 12 residues.

This chain uses TRBV10-3 with TRBJ2-1; the match to TRBD2 covers 7 bases. This CDR3 region has 15 residues. CDR1 ENHRY and CDR2 SYGVKD come from the germline V gene. The junction had 5 bases not matched to a gene; V was cut back by 2 bases and J by 4 bases. CDR3 sequence reads: CAISEASGPYNEQFF. The CDR3, as DNA: TGTGCCATCAGTGAGGCTAGCGGACCATACAATGAGCAGTTCTTC.

The J gene is TRBJ2-7, the V gene TRBV6-5, with TRBD2 matching 12 bases. Germline CDR1 and CDR2: MNHEY and SVGAGI. The CDR3 runs 15 residues. The junction had 6 bases not matched to a gene; V was cut back by 7 bases and J by 2 bases. The CDR3 spells CASTARLAGAYEQYF. The CDR3 nucleotides read TGTGCCAGCACCGCGCGACTAGCGGGGGCCTACGAGCAGTACTTC.

V and J are TRBV19 and TRBJ1-4; the D is unclear. The CDR3 contains 15 residues. The germline V and J ends were trimmed by 7 bases and 5 bases, with 17 bases remaining between them. The germline CDR1 and CDR2 sequences are LNHDA and SQIVND (reference sequence). The CDR3 sequence: CASNEQFRPNEKLFF. CDR3 nucleotides: TGTGCCAGTAATGAACAGTTTCGGCCAAATGAAAAACTGTTTTTT.

The chain joins TRBV7-8 to TRBJ2-7, with TRBD1 matching 9 bases. The CDR3 contains 15 residues. V lost 5 bases and J lost 5; bases outside the gene matches: 10. Germline values: CDR1 SGHVS, CDR2 FQNEAQ. The CDR3, as DNA: TGTGCCAGCAGCCAAACGGGACAGGGTAACCACGAGCAGTACTTC. Protein sequence: CASSQTGQGNHEQYF. Combining the CDR3 with reference TRBV7-8 and TRBJ2-7 gives the whole variable domain GAGVSQSPRYKVAKRGQDVALRCDPISGHVSLFWYQQALGQGPEFLTYFQNEAQLDKSGLPSDRFFAERPEGSVSTLKIQRTQQEDSAVYLCASSQTGQGNHEQYFGPGTRLTVT.

The chain is built from TRBV2 and TRBJ1-2; maybe TRBD1 (5 bases). V was shortened by 6 bases and J by 4 bases, with 12 bases between the two germline ends. The CDR3 loop spans 13 amino acids. Per the germline V gene, CDR1 is SNHLY and CDR2 is FYNNEI. This CDR3 reads CASRGDSVYGYTF. The CDR3 DNA follows: TGTGCCAGCAGAGGAGACAGCGTCTATGGCTACACCTTC.

The gene calls are TRBV2 and TRBJ2-1, with 11 nucleotides matching TRBD2. The CDR3 has 16 amino acids. V lost 7 bases to trimming and J lost 7 bases; unmatched junction nucleotides: 12. Germline lookup yields CDR1 SNHLY and CDR2 FYNNEI. The CDR3 bases are TGTGCCAGCACCGCCTTAGCGGGAGGGAACGGTAATGAGCAGTTCTTC. This gives the protein CASTALAGGNGNEQFF.

J is TRBJ2-7 and V is TRBV6-5; D possibly corresponds to TRBD1 (5 bases). This CDR3 spans 13 amino acids. The germline CDR1 and CDR2 sequences are MNHEY and SVGAGI. V shed 2 bases and J shed 4 bases, with 9 bases lying between them. The CDR3 DNA reads as TGTGCCAGCAGTTACCGACAGAGGTACGAGCAGTACTTC. It encodes CASSYRQRYEQYF.

The V and J genes are TRBV9 and TRBJ2-1, with 12 bases matching TRBD2. Germline trimming cut 3 bases from V and 7 bases from J; bases unmatched to any gene: 5. The CDR3 is 15 residues long. CDR1 is SGDLS and CDR2 is YYNGEE in the germline V gene. This CDR3 reads CASSAGTSGRNEQFF. The CDR3 coding sequence is TGTGCCAGCAGCGCCGGGACTAGCGGGCGGAATGAGCAGTTCTTC.

The chain combines TRBV6-4 with TRBJ2-7, with a tentative D call TRBD1 (5 bases). V was pared by 4 bases and J by 2 bases, with 15 bases between. The CDR3 sequence is 15 residues long. Germline V gene lookup returns CDR1 MRHNA and CDR2 SNTAGT. Written as DNA, the CDR3 is TGTGCCAGCAGTGTGAAAGGGGATGGGCCCTACGAGCAGTACTTC. Translation gives CASSVKGDGPYEQYF.

This chain connects TRBV21-1 to TRBJ2-1; the table names TRBD2, a call not compared with the DNA. TRBV21-1 corresponds to a pseudogene. The CDR3 sequence is 17 residues long. CDR3 region: CASSKPGTSGRTNEQFF. CDR3 DNA sequence: TGTGCCAGCAGCAAACCTGGGACTAGCGGGAGGACCAATGAGCAGTTCTTC.

This clone is a singleton in its sample. The chain is built from TRBV5-1 and TRBJ2-2; D remains unclear. This CDR3 region has 16 residues. CDR1 is SGHRS and CDR2 is YFSETQ in the germline V gene. V was clipped by 4 bases and J by 4 bases, with 17 bases between them. The CDR3 region is CASSATASSVTGELFF. CDR3 nucleotide sequence: TGCGCCAGCAGCGCAACAGCCTCCTCTGTCACCGGGGAGCTGTTTTTT.

This chain links TRBV6-5 with TRBJ2-1; 7 bases align to TRBD2. The ends lost 4 bases at V and 4 bases at J; junction bases unmatched: 7. The CDR3 runs to 15 residues. The germline V gene has CDR1 MNHEY and CDR2 SVGAGI. CDR3 loop: CASSWTSGVYNEQFF. CDR3 coding DNA: TGTGCCAGCAGTTGGACTAGTGGGGTATACAATGAGCAGTTCTTC.

This chain links TRBV19 with TRBJ2-7; 8 bases are shared with TRBD2. V lost 3 bases and J lost 3; bases outside the gene matches: 7. Germline V gene lookup returns CDR1 LNHDA and CDR2 SQIVND (reference sequence). The CDR3 loop spans 15 amino acids. For the CDR3, the DNA is TGTGCCAGTAGTATCGGGAGGGCTCCCTTCTACGAGCAGTACTTC. This translates into CASSIGRAPFYEQYF.

The chain is built from TRBV4-1 and TRBJ1-1; 10 bases line up with TRBD1. The CDR3 runs to 14 residues. CDR1 is MGHRA and CDR2 is YSYEKL in the germline V gene. The V segment lost 3 bases and the J segment 7 bases; nucleotides outside the gene matches: 5. The CDR3 spells CASSHDRGQGEAFF. Here the CDR3 DNA reads TGCGCCAGCAGCCACGACAGGGGGCAGGGTGAAGCTTTCTTT.

The V and J genes are TRBV7-3 and TRBJ2-1; TRBD1 aligns across 8 bases. The V segment lost 2 bases and the J segment 6 bases; nucleotides outside the gene matches: 6. Germline V gene lookup returns CDR1 SGHTA and CDR2 FQGTGA. This CDR3 has 15 residues. This CDR3 is CASSLQQGVGNEQFF. The CDR3 DNA follows: TGTGCCAGCAGCTTACAACAGGGGGTCGGCAATGAGCAGTTCTTC.

The chain joins TRBV6-5 to TRBJ2-7; D perhaps matches TRBD2 (6 bases). Looked up from germline, CDR1 is MNHEY and CDR2 is SVGAGI. The V gene lost 6 bases and the J gene lost 1 base, with 16 bases spanning the gap. The CDR3 length is 15 residues. CDR3 protein: CASRPDLGSSYEQYF. CDR3 nucleotide sequence: TGTGCCAGCAGGCCAGACCTCGGGAGTTCCTACGAGCAGTACTTC.

The genes are TRBV4-2 and TRBJ2-1; TRBD2 might be the D (5 bases). The CDR3 consists of 17 residues. Trimming cost V 0 bases and J 0 bases, with 12 bases left between them. The germline V gene encodes CDR1 LGHNA and CDR2 YNFKEQ. The CDR3 DNA reads as TGTGCCAGCAGCCAAGAGTCGGGATCAAGCTCCTACAATGAGCAGTTCTTC. This sequence encodes CASSQESGSSSYNEQFF.

The chain carries TRBV6-1 and TRBJ1-1; D may be TRBD1 (6 bases). The ends were cut back, 5 bases at V and 3 bases at J, with 16 bases in the middle. Germline V gene data show CDR1 as MNHNS and CDR2 as SASEGT. The CDR3 length is 15 residues. CDR3 amino acids: CASSSPGGWDTEAFF. The CDR3 DNA reads as TGTGCCAGCAGTTCTCCGGGGGGCTGGGACACTGAAGCTTTCTTT.